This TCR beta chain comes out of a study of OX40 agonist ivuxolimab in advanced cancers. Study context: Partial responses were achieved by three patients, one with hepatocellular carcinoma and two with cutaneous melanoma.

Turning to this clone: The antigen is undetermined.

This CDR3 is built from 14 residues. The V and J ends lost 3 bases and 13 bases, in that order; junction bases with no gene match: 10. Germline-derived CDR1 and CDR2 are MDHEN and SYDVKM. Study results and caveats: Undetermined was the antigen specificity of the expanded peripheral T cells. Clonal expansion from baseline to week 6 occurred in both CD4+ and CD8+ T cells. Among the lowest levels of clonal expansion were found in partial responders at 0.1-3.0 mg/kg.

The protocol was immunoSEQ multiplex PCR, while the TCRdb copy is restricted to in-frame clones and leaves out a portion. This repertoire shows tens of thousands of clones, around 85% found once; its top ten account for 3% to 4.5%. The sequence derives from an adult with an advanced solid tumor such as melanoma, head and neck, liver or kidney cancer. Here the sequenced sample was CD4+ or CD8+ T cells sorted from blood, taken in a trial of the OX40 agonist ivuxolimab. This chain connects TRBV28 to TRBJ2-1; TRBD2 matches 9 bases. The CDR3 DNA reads TGTGCCAGCAGTTTGGTGGTTGCGGGACTAGCACAGTTCTTC. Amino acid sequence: CASSLVVAGLAQFF.